The entry that follows covers one TCR beta chain sequence. The target antigen is unknown. TCRdb's copy holds only in-frame clones and misses some; the assay was immunoSEQ multiplex PCR. The sample contains 95,000 to 110,000 clones, approximately 86% of which appear only once. The data stem from a study of graft-versus-host responses after intestinal transplantation. Study in general: Uniformly, recipients were administered anti-thymocyte globulin induction with subsequent tacrolimus and steroids for two to three years.

Overall study findings and caveats: Researchers found peak circulating GvH clone levels linked to early post-transplant HvG declines. The marrow of recipients harbored GvH clones, and ileum or blood showed some of them first. Graft-donor T cell macrochimerism in patients accompanied high graft-versus-host to host-versus-graft clonal ratios in allografts.

This TCR derives from a human donor who was the organ donor for an intestinal transplant. The sample was unstimulated CD4+ T cells sorted from spleen or lymph node cells, taken before transplant.

The CDR3 DNA reads as TGCGCCAGCAGCTTGGGGGGGCCTTACGAGCAGTACTTC. Protein product: CASSLGGPYEQYF. This sequence joins TRBV5-1 and TRBJ2-7, with D perhaps matching TRBD1 (6 bases). CDR3 length: 13 residues. V was clipped by 0 bases and J by 4 bases, with 8 bases between them. Per germline, CDR1 SGHRS and CDR2 YFSETQ.